The 15 T cell receptor beta chains listed next were all sequenced from one sample in a study of PD-L1 blockade in urothelial cancer. Libraries were prepared by immunoSEQ multiplex PCR; TCRdb keeps only in-frame clonotypes and omits some of them. Of 30,000 to 40,000 clones in the sample, roughly 90% were seen once. Sequenced material: PBMCs, taken around atezolizumab (anti-PD-L1) treatment. Receptor source: a man in his sixties or seventies with urothelial cancer.

This chain connects TRBV5-1 to TRBJ2-5, with D uncertain. The length of the CDR3 is 14 residues. V was cut by 1 base and J by 3 bases, with 10 bases left in between. The germline V gene encodes CDR1 SGHRS and CDR2 YFSETQ. CDR3: CASSLTWFKETQYF. CDR3 DNA sequence: TGCGCCAGCAGCTTGACTTGGTTTAAAGAGACCCAGTACTTC.

The chain carries TRBV5-1 and TRBJ2-7; TRBD2 matches at 11 bases. The CDR3 totals 15 residues. V was clipped by 2 bases and J by 5 bases; unmatched bases: 6. In germline, CDR1 is SGHRS, CDR2 YFSETQ. The CDR3 is CASSLTSGRKNEQYF. The CDR3 region has the DNA TGCGCCAGCAGCTTAACTAGCGGGAGAAAGAACGAGCAGTACTTC.

The rearrangement joins TRBV14 to TRBJ2-7; a possible D gene is TRBD2 (5 bases). CDR1 SGHDN and CDR2 FVKESK come from the germline V gene. This CDR3 has 14 amino acids. V lost 0 bases and J 7 bases, leaving 13 bases between the germline ends. CDR3 in DNA: TGTGCCAGCAGCCAAGATCTAGTTGGCGGGGAGCAGTACTTC. This sequence encodes CASSQDLVGGEQYF.

The count of this clone is one. This chain links TRBV7-9 with TRBJ2-5; D possibly corresponds to TRBD1 (6 bases). The CDR3 is 16 residues long. CDR1 and CDR2 (germline): SEHNR, FQNEAQ (reference sequence). Trimming stripped 0 bases from V and 2 bases from J, with 13 bases between. The DNA for the CDR3 is TGTGCCAGCAGCTTAGCGAGTGGACAGTCTCAAGAGACCCAGTACTTC. Protein: CASSLASGQSQETQYF. The full variable domain, its missing parts supplied by reference TRBV7-9 and TRBJ2-5, is DTGVSQNPRHKITKRGQNVTFRCDPISEHNRLYWYRQTLGQGPEFLTYFQNEAQLEKSRLLSDRFSAERPKGSFSTLEIQRTEQGDSAMYLCASSLASGQSQETQYFGPGTRLLVL.

This chain uses TRBV27 with TRBJ2-1; 15 nucleotides match TRBD2. This CDR3 has 21 amino acids. The V gene's germline CDR1 is MNHEY and CDR2 SMNVEV (reference sequence). The junction had 21 bases not matched to a gene; V was cut back by 4 bases and J by 8 bases. CDR3 coding DNA: TGTGCCAGCAGTTCTGCCGCCTCGGGACTAGCGGGAGGCAAAAGCTGGGATGAGCAGTTCTTC. Its protein is CASSSAASGLAGGKSWDEQFF.

This clone is a singleton in its sample. The chain recombines TRBV6-5 with TRBJ1-2, with 9 bases aligning to TRBD1. Germline V gene lookup returns CDR1 MNHEY and CDR2 SVGAGI. The trim removed 9 bases at V and 4 bases at J, leaving 6 bases unmatched. The CDR3 covers 13 residues. The CDR3: CASHRGLGYGYTF. CDR3 nucleotide sequence: TGTGCCAGTCACAGGGGGCTCGGCTATGGCTACACCTTC.

The chain employs TRBV6-1 and TRBJ1-5, with D possibly being TRBD1 (5 bases). Trimming cost V 2 bases and J 7 bases, with 12 bases left between them. The CDR3 is 14 residues long. The germline gives CDR1 MNHNS, CDR2 SASEGT. CDR3 protein: CASSELRDRQPQHF. The CDR3 DNA sequence: TGTGCCAGCAGTGAACTCAGGGATCGACAGCCCCAGCATTTT.

V usage is TRBV5-6 and J usage is TRBJ1-3, with a possible D match to TRBD1 (6 bases). Trimming cost V 4 bases and J 1 base, with 15 bases left between them. This CDR3 has 16 amino acids. CDR1 is SGHDT and CDR2 is YYEEEE in the germline V gene. The CDR3 bases are TGTGCCAGCAGCCTGGGTGGGGGCCTGTCTGGAAACACCATATATTTT. This sequence encodes CASSLGGGLSGNTIYF.

The chain employs TRBV6-5 and TRBJ2-1, with D maybe TRBD2 (6 bases). Per the germline V gene, CDR1 is MNHEY and CDR2 is SVGAGI. Trimming cost V 5 bases and J 8 bases, with 16 bases left between them. CDR3 length equals 14 residues. CDR3: CASSREFADDEQFF. The CDR3 DNA reads as TGTGCCAGCAGTCGGGAGTTCGCGGACGATGAGCAGTTCTTC.

As to this clone: Sequence at one end of the junction differs from germline and may be a read error. The genes are TRBV10-1 and TRBJ2-7; TRBD1 aligns across 8 bases. From germline, CDR1 is WNHNN and CDR2 SYGVQD (reference sequence). CDR3 length: 14 amino acids. The CDR3 loop is CASSKSGGIYEQYF. CDR3 bases: TGCGCCAGCAGTAAGTCAGGGGGCATCTACGAGCAGTACTTC.

The CDR3: CASSFGLRLPYEQYF. CDR3 coding DNA: TGTGCCAGCAGCTTTGGACTGCGACTACCCTACGAGCAGTACTTC. The chain carries TRBV5-4 and TRBJ2-7; weak D call: TRBD2 (5 bases). This CDR3 has 15 amino acids. V shed 2 bases and J shed 2 bases, with 14 bases lying between them. Looked up from germline, CDR1 is SGHNT and CDR2 is YYREEE (reference sequence).

CDR3 DNA: TGTGCCAGCAGACCAGGATCCTACACCGGGGAGCTGTTTTTT. Translated: CASRPGSYTGELFF. The V gene is TRBV27, the J gene TRBJ2-2; D remains ambiguous. The CDR3 is 14 amino acids. The V end was cut by 6 bases, the J end by 3 bases, with 11 bases between. Germline values: CDR1 MNHEY, CDR2 SMNVEV (reference sequence).

The genes are TRBV7-9 and TRBJ1-2; no reliable D call. CDR1 and CDR2 (germline): SEHNR, FQNEAQ (reference sequence). There are 12 residues in the CDR3. The V end was cut by 2 bases, the J end by 5 bases, with 6 bases between. CDR3: CASSLSGYGYTF. In DNA, the CDR3 is TGTGCCAGCAGCTTATCGGGTTATGGCTACACCTTC.

The chain is built from TRBV7-9 and TRBJ1-5; D gene uncertain. The CDR3 has 13 residues. Germline CDR1 and CDR2: SEHNR and FQNEAQ (reference sequence). V was clipped by 2 bases and J by 6 bases, with 8 bases between them. The CDR3, as DNA: TGTGCCAGCAGCTTAAGCGCCGGTCAGCCCCAGCATTTT. Translated, it gives CASSLSAGQPQHF.

In nucleotides, the CDR3 is TGTGCCAGCAGACCTCTTACCGGGACTAGCGGCACAGATACGCAGTATTTT. It codes for CASRPLTGTSGTDTQYF. J is TRBJ2-3 and V is TRBV28; 10 bases match TRBD2. J gave up 1 base and V 6 bases, and 10 bases lay outside the gene matches. CDR1 is MDHEN and CDR2 is SYDVKM in the germline V gene. The CDR3 sequence is 17 residues long. The whole variable domain, filled in from reference TRBV28 and TRBJ2-3, reads DVKVTQSSRYLVKRTGEKVFLECVQDMDHENMFWYRQDPGLGLRLIYFSYDVKMKEKGDIPEGYSVSREKKERFSLILESASTNQTSMYLCASRPLTGTSGTDTQYFGPGTRLTVL.